This T cell receptor beta chain came from a study of neurological immune-mediated disorders. TCRdb used MiXCR to reprocess the 5' RACE reads, holding one entry per CDR3 protein. The sample has around 100,000 distinct CDR3 sequences; more than 10% are singletons. Time point reported: longitudinal time-point 3. Ten or more counts support this clonotype. The TCR sequence derives from a female donor with HTLV-1-associated myelopathy (HAM/TSP). The specimen sequenced was PBMCs.

The CDR3 region has the DNA TGTGCCAGCAGGATTACCGGGACAGGTACCTACGAGCAGTACTTC. Translating it yields CASRITGTGTYEQYF. V is TRBV12-3 or TRBV12-4 and J is TRBJ2-7; 8 bases match TRBD1. The trim removed 6 bases at V and 2 bases at J, leaving 9 bases unmatched. The CDR3 covers 15 residues.